Shown below are 20 T cell receptor beta chains from a single sample sequenced in a study of blood T cell repertoires in COVID-19. The protocol was immunoSEQ multiplex PCR, while the TCRdb copy is restricted to in-frame clones and leaves out a portion. The sample shows 200,000 to 250,000 clones, 75% to 90% of them seen only once. Sequenced input: PBMCs or T cells enriched from blood (not recorded which). The receptor set was obtained from a woman aged 30 to 39 who had recovered from COVID-19.

V is TRBV6-5 and J is TRBJ2-1, with D perhaps TRBD2 (6 bases). V was cut by 4 bases and J by 1 base, with 8 bases left in between. This CDR3 is built from 14 residues. Germline-derived CDR1 and CDR2 are MNHEY and SVGAGI. CDR3 sequence: CASSSGGSYNEQFF. DNA of the CDR3: TGTGCCAGCAGTTCCGGAGGGTCCTACAATGAGCAGTTCTTC.

This chain uses TRBV6-5 with TRBJ1-2; D gene unclear. Trimming removed 4 bases from V and 7 bases from J, with 19 bases in between. Germline lookup yields CDR1 MNHEY and CDR2 SVGAGI. The CDR3 is made up of 15 amino acids. The DNA of the CDR3 is TGTGCCAGCAGTTTTCCCACGGCGGGAGAATTTGGCTACACCTTC. Translated: CASSFPTAGEFGYTF.

V is TRBV28 and J is TRBJ1-3; a possible D gene is TRBD1 (6 bases). Germline CDR1 MDHEN, CDR2 SYDVKM. The CDR3 contains 15 residues. Trimming took 2 bases from V and 0 from J, leaving 8 bases between them. CDR3 residues: CASSLGQSSGNTIYF. The CDR3 nucleotides are TGTGCCAGCAGTTTAGGACAGTCCTCTGGAAACACCATATATTTT.

This chain joins TRBV18 and TRBJ1-6; TRBD1 agrees at 7 bases. The CDR3 sequence is 15 residues long. V was clipped by 1 base and J by 7 bases; unmatched bases: 4. Per germline, CDR1 KGHSH and CDR2 LQKENI. CDR3 DNA sequence: TGTGCCAGCTCACCACAGGGGGCGGAGAATTCACCCCTCCACTTT. It is translated as CASSPQGAENSPLHF.

The CDR3 nucleotides are TGTGCCAGCAGTGAGCTGGACAGGGGTACTGGAAACACCATATATTTT. It is translated as CASSELDRGTGNTIYF. This chain joins TRBV6-1 and TRBJ1-3; 9 positions agree with TRBD1. CDR1 and CDR2 (germline): MNHNS, SASEGT. The CDR3 runs 16 residues. Unmatched junction bases numbered 5, after V lost 3 bases and J lost 2 bases.

This clone came up once. CDR3 sequence (DNA): TGTGCCAGCAGTGAAAGTGAAGGACTGGGGTCCTACGAGCAGTACTTC. Translated, it gives CASSESEGLGSYEQYF. The chain uses TRBV2 and TRBJ2-7, with D possibly TRBD2 on 5 matching bases. With 2 bases removed from V and 1 base from J, the gap between germline ends came to 15 bases. The CDR3 covers 16 residues. CDR1 is SNHLY and CDR2 is FYNNEI in the germline V gene.

The chain is built from TRBV4-3 and TRBJ2-2; weak D call: TRBD1 (5 bases). CDR1 and CDR2 from the germline V gene are LGHNA and YSLEER. The CDR3 consists of 17 residues. V lost 0 bases and J lost 3, with 14 bases in between. The CDR3, as DNA: TGCGCCAGCAGCCAAGAGCCGAACAGGCCTGACACCGGGGAGCTGTTTTTT. It yields the protein CASSQEPNRPDTGELFF.

The rearrangement links TRBV19 to TRBJ1-2; TRBD1 matches at 8 bases. Trimming cost V 7 bases and J 0 bases; bases outside gene matches: 10. This CDR3 has 16 amino acids. Germline-derived CDR1 and CDR2 are LNHDA and SQIVND (reference sequence). CDR3 DNA: TGTGCCAGTATGGACGACAGGGGAACCTCTAACTATGGCTACACCTTC. Protein product: CASMDDRGTSNYGYTF.

This rearrangement joins TRBV4-3 to TRBJ2-7, with 7 bases identical to TRBD2. The J segment lost 3 bases and the V segment lost 9 bases, leaving 14 bases of the junction unmatched. Germline CDR1 and CDR2: LGHNA and YSLEER. The CDR3 is made up of 15 amino acids. The DNA for the CDR3 is TGCGCCAGTGCACCGGGGCCGGGAGGTGTCTACGAGCAGTACTTC. Translation gives CASAPGPGGVYEQYF.

The chain joins TRBV28 to TRBJ1-6; 9 nucleotides line up with TRBD1. The CDR3 is 14 residues long. Trimming at V came to 6 bases and at J to 6 bases, leaving 3 bases not matched to a gene. CDR1 MDHEN and CDR2 SYDVKM come from the germline V gene. CDR3 coding DNA: TGTGCCAGCAGGAGGACAGGGGCTAATTCACCCCTCCACTTT. This encodes CASRRTGANSPLHF.

The chain joins TRBV7-8 to TRBJ2-2; perhaps TRBD2 as D (5 bases). The CDR3 has 15 amino acids. Between the trimmed V and J ends, which lost 2 bases and 4 bases, there was a span of 11 bases. In germline, CDR1 is SGHVS, CDR2 FQNEAQ. CDR3 sequence: CASSLRGLGTGELFF. Here the CDR3 DNA reads TGTGCCAGCAGCTTACGAGGGTTAGGCACCGGGGAGCTGTTTTTT.

The chain combines TRBV30 with TRBJ1-1; D call uncertain. The CDR3 spans 13 residues. Between the trimmed V and J ends, which lost 5 bases and 1 base, there was a span of 11 bases. Germline loops: CDR1 GTSNPN, CDR2 SVGIG (reference sequence). The CDR3 DNA follows: TGTGCCTGGGCCACCTTCGGGAACACTGAAGCTTTCTTT. Amino acids: CAWATFGNTEAFF.

The chain uses TRBV18 and TRBJ2-1, with 8 positions matching TRBD2. The V segment lost 0 bases and the J segment 4 bases; nucleotides outside the gene matches: 5. CDR3 size: 16 residues. Germline CDR1 KGHSH, CDR2 LQKENI. The CDR3 DNA sequence: TGTGCCAGCTCACCACCTGCAGCGGGGGTTTACAATGAGCAGTTCTTC. Protein: CASSPPAAGVYNEQFF.

The V and J genes are TRBV5-4 and TRBJ2-2; D unclear. The CDR3 spans 15 residues. Germline V CDR1 and CDR2: SGHNT, YYREEE (reference sequence). V was cut by 0 bases and J by 4 bases, with 10 bases left in between. The CDR3: CASSLGVKSTGELFF. The DNA of the CDR3 is TGTGCCAGCAGCTTGGGTGTCAAGAGCACCGGGGAGCTGTTTTTT.

The chain recombines TRBV28 with TRBJ1-6; 9 bases match TRBD1. CDR1 is MDHEN and CDR2 is SYDVKM in the germline V gene. V shed 8 bases, J shed 6 bases, and the junction held 5 bases outside the gene matches. This CDR3 spans 14 amino acids. In DNA form, the CDR3 reads TGTGCCAGCGAGGACAGGGGTCCTAATTCACCCCTCCACTTT. Translated, it gives CASEDRGPNSPLHF.

The chain combines TRBV28 with TRBJ2-7; 7 positions agree with TRBD1. CDR3 length: 16 residues. Germline assignment: CDR1 MDHEN and CDR2 SYDVKM. J lost 2 bases, V lost 6 bases, and 13 bases had no gene match. The CDR3 spells CASSSSPWTGTYEQYF. DNA for the CDR3: TGTGCCAGCAGCTCTTCCCCCTGGACAGGTACCTACGAGCAGTACTTC.

This clone was counted between two and nine times. The gene calls are TRBV3-1 (or the pseudogene TRBV3-2) and TRBJ1-1; 7 positions match TRBD1. The CDR3 length is 14 residues. CDR1 is LGHDT and CDR2 is YNNKEL in the germline V gene (reference sequence). J gave up 5 bases and V 6 bases, and 9 bases lay outside the gene matches. For the CDR3, the DNA is TGTGCCAGCAGACCCACGCCAGGGGGAACTGAAGCTTTCTTT. Its protein is CASRPTPGGTEAFF.

This chain uses TRBV3-1 (or the pseudogene TRBV3-2) with TRBJ2-2; weak D call: TRBD2 (5 bases). CDR1 is LGHDT and CDR2 is YNNKEL in the germline V gene (reference sequence). There are 14 residues in the CDR3. V lost 4 bases, J lost 3 bases, and 9 bases lay in between. In DNA, the CDR3 is TGTGCCAGCAGCCGACTAAGGCACACCGGGGAGCTGTTTTTT. It translates to CASSRLRHTGELFF.

CDR3 DNA sequence: TGTGCCAGCAGCGTTAAGGGGGCGAACACCGGGGAGCTGTTTTTT. It translates to CASSVKGANTGELFF. The V gene is TRBV9, the J gene TRBJ2-2; D might be TRBD1 (6 bases). Trimming took 2 bases from V and 0 from J, leaving 8 bases between them. The CDR3 has 15 amino acids. Germline CDR1 and CDR2: SGDLS and YYNGEE. The entire variable domain, with the rest obtained from reference TRBV9 and TRBJ2-2, is as follows: DSGVTQTPKHLITATGQRVTLRCSPRSGDLSVYWYQQSLDQGLQFLIQYYNGEERAKGNILERFSAQQFPDLHSELNLSSLELGDSALYFCASSVKGANTGELFFGEGSRLTVL.

The rearrangement joins TRBV19 to TRBJ2-2, with TRBD2 matching over 8 bases. The trim removed 6 bases at V and 1 base at J, leaving 4 bases unmatched. CDR1 and CDR2 (germline): LNHDA, SQIVND (reference sequence). The CDR3 has 15 amino acids. In DNA, the CDR3 is TGTGCCAGTAGGGCAGCGGGAGTGAACACCGGGGAGCTGTTTTTT. This encodes CASRAAGVNTGELFF.